The rows below give T cell receptor beta chains drawn from one sample of a study of OX40 agonist ivuxolimab in advanced cancers. The data were produced by immunoSEQ multiplex PCR, yet TCRdb's version contains in-frame clones alone and is incomplete. The sample contains around 67,000 clones, around 90% of which appear only once. The specimen was CD4+ or CD8+ T cells sorted from blood, collected in a trial of the OX40 agonist ivuxolimab. The source is an adult with an advanced solid tumor such as melanoma, head and neck, liver or kidney cancer. Both conserved end residues are part of each CDR3. The order of the fields is clone size, J gene, V gene, D gene, CDR3 DNA, CDR3 protein. A D gene is named only where the DNA matches it firmly. The size field is filled for only some rows; it gives once, few, many or a size class.

>once|TRBJ2-1|TRBV30|TRBD2
TGTGCCTGGAGGCCCGGACTAGCGGGGGCTTGGGAGCAGTTCTTC
CAWRPGLAGAWEQFF
>NA|TRBJ1-5|TRBV28|NA
TGTGCCAGCAGTTTATTGAGAGGAATCAATCAGCCCCAGCATTTT
CASSLLRGINQPQHF
>once|TRBJ2-3|TRBV5-1|TRBD2
TGCGCCAGCAGCTTGAAGACTAGCGGGAGCCCAGATACGCAGTATTTT
CASSLKTSGSPDTQYF
>NA|TRBJ2-5|TRBV6-1|NA
TGTGCCAGCACCCCTCGGGGCAGGGAGGAAGAGACCCAGTACTTC
CASTPRGREEETQYF
>NA|TRBJ1-2|TRBV6-5|TRBD1
TGTGCCAGCAGCCCTGGGACAGCTCTTCATGGCTACACCTTC
CASSPGTALHGYTF
>NA|TRBJ2-3|TRBV5-1|NA
TGCGCCAGCAGCCTCGATCTGGGCACAGATACGCAGTATTTT
CASSLDLGTDTQYF
>NA|TRBJ2-3|TRBV2|TRBD1
TGTGCCAGCAGTGCCCCCAAGGGGGCCGGTAGCACAGATACGCAGTATTTT
CASSAPKGAGSTDTQYF
>NA|TRBJ2-3|TRBV11-3|NA
TGTGCCAGCAGCTTGGGGTCTCGCACAGATACGCAGTATTTT
CASSLGSRTDTQYF
>NA|TRBJ1-4|TRBV27|NA
TGTGCCAGCAGTTTAAGGGGGGGTAGGGATGAAAAACTGTTTTTT
CASSLRGGRDEKLFF
>NA|TRBJ1-2|TRBV2|TRBD1
TGTGCCAGCAGACCGACAGGGGAGGGCTATGGCTACACCTTC
CASRPTGEGYGYTF
>NA|TRBJ2-5|TRBV7-2|TRBD1
TGTGCCAGCAGCTCAGACAGGGGAGAGACCCAGTACTTC
CASSSDRGETQYF
>NA|TRBJ1-1|TRBV28|NA
TGTGCCAGCAGTTTACGGACACCGGTTGAAGCTTTCTTT
CASSLRTPVEAFF
>NA|TRBJ2-1|TRBV19|TRBD2
TGTGCCAGTAGCCCCCTGCGCGCGGCTAGCGGGACCCGCGAGCAGTTCTTC
CASSPLRAASGTREQFF
>NA|TRBJ2-6|TRBV6-5|NA
TGTGCCAGCAACAGGGCAAGCTCTGGGGCCAACGTCCTGACTTTC
CASNRASSGANVLTF
>NA|TRBJ2-7|TRBV6-5|NA
TGTGCCAGCAGCCCACTCGCCCAGAGCTCCTACGAGCAGTACTTC
CASSPLAQSSYEQYF
>NA|TRBJ1-4|TRBV27|NA
TGTGCCAGCAGACCGAACCTCGGCAGCCTTACAACTAATGAAAAACTGTTTTTT
CASRPNLGSLTTNEKLFF
>NA|TRBJ1-3|TRBV30|NA
TGTGCCTGGAGCTCCCCCAGGTCGAACCCTGGAAACACCATATATTTT
CAWSSPRSNPGNTIYF
>NA|TRBJ1-1|TRBV7-6|NA
TGTGCCAGCAGCTTAGCGAGGGGGTCGAACACTGAAGCTTTCTTT
CASSLARGSNTEAFF
>NA|TRBJ2-5|TRBV7-9|TRBD1
TGTGCCAGCAGCAAAGAGGGGACAGGGGGCGGAAAGACCCAGTACTTC
CASSKEGTGGGKTQYF
>few|TRBJ1-6|TRBV7-3|NA
TGTGCCAGTAGTCGTGGACGAGACAATAATTCACCCCTCCACTTT
CASSRGRDNNSPLHF
>NA|TRBJ2-7|TRBV30|TRBD1
TGTGCCTGGAACCCCAGGGGGCGTCAGGACGAGCAGTACTTC
CAWNPRGRQDEQYF
>NA|TRBJ1-5|TRBV29-1|NA
TGCAGCGTTGACCGACAGGGCAATCAGCCCCAGCATTTT
CSVDRQGNQPQHF
>NA|TRBJ2-7|TRBV11-2|TRBD2
TGTGCCAGCAGCTTAGCGAGCGTTAGCGGGTACTACGAGCAGTACTTC
CASSLASVSGYYEQYF